This T cell receptor (beta chain) was profiled in a study of identical twins. Overall study findings and caveats: Models came in too low on out-of-frame TCR alpha sharing in monozygotic twins.

CDR1 and CDR2 from the germline V gene are LGHDT and YNNKEL (reference sequence). The length of the CDR3 is 17 residues. TCRdb reprocessed the 5' RACE reads via MiXCR and lists one record per CDR3 protein. The sample records fewer than 350,000 distinct CDR3 sequences, under 9% being singletons. On this clonotype itself: No antigen is known for it. The junction departs from the called germline gene at one end, perhaps through a read error.

Another study also made use of these data, one on yellow fever vaccine responses in identical twins. From that study: Vaccine T cell responses of twins reportedly seemed partly convergent and partly personalized.

This rearrangement joins TRBV3-1 to TRBJ1-3; the D gene is possibly TRBD1 (6 bases). This receptor was taken from a woman under 30 in good health. The sample comprised memory (CD45RO+) T cells sorted from blood. CDR3 sequence reads: CASSQGQVQSSGNTVYF. Here the CDR3 DNA reads TGTGCCAGCAGCCAAGGACAGGTTCAATCCTCTGGAAACACCGTATATTTT.